A single sample is the source of the 2 T cell receptor beta chains below, sequenced in a study of cytomegalovirus exposure and HLA in healthy donors. 13 Jbeta primers and 60 Vbeta primers were used for the PCR. Clones were read by immunoSEQ multiplex PCR, and TCRdb kept only the in-frame ones, dropping some. The table shows around 110,000 clones, with 70% to 80% occurring only once. Input material: PBMCs. The receptors come from a woman between 18 and 29 years old in good health and CMV-seropositive.

The rearrangement uses TRBV6-1 and TRBJ1-2, with 8 bases lining up with TRBD1. The ends lost 3 bases at V and 6 bases at J; junction bases unmatched: 12. The CDR3 consists of 16 residues. Germline V gene sequence: CDR1 MNHNS, CDR2 SASEGT. The CDR3 region is CASSDHLRGQGDGYTF. As DNA, the CDR3 is TGTGCCAGCAGTGACCACCTCAGGGGGCAAGGAGATGGCTACACCTTC.

The V call is TRBV6-4, the J call TRBJ2-7; 7 nucleotides align to TRBD1. The germline gives CDR1 MRHNA, CDR2 SNTAGT. The CDR3 loop spans 13 amino acids. The J segment lost 2 bases and the V segment lost 6 bases, leaving 4 bases of the junction unmatched. The CDR3 is CASRGDSTYEQYF. The CDR3 DNA is TGTGCCAGCAGGGGGGACAGTACCTACGAGCAGTACTTC.